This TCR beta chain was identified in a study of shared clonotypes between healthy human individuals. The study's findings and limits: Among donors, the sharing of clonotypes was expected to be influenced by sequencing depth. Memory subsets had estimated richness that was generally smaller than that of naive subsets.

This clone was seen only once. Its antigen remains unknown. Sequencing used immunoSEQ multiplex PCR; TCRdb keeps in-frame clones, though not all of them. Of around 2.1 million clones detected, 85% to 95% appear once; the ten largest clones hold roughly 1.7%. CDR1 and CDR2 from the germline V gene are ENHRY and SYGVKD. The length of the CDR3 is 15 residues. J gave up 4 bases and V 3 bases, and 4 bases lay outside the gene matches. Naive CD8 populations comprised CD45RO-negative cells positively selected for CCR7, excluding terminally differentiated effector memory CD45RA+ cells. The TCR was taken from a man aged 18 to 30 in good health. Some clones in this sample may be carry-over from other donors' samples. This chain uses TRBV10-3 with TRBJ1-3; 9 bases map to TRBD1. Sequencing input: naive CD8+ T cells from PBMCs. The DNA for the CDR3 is TGTGCCATCAGTGACGACAGGGGGTACGGAAACACCATATATTTT. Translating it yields CAISDDRGYGNTIYF.